This entry concerns a single T cell receptor (beta chain). The data belong to a study of blood T cell repertoires in COVID-19. Background on the study: Acute-phase and convalescent COVID-19 samples originated in the United States, Italy and Spain. The cDNA or gDNA used as material had been derived from T cells, B-cell-depleted T cells, or PBMCs.

The germline V gene has CDR1 SGHRS and CDR2 YFSETQ. The CDR3 loop spans 16 amino acids. V was pared by 0 bases and J by 1 base, with 6 bases of the junction left unmatched. In the original analysis: Cell counts per sample came from amplifying reference gene primers. Profiling relied on immunoSEQ multiplex PCR, and the TCRdb table lists in-frame clones only, not all of them. V and J calls and clone size are given by that table; D and trimming were obtained from the DNA. The table records about 180,000 clones, roughly nine tenths of them present only once. The V and J genes are TRBV5-1 and TRBJ1-1, with 7 bases aligning to TRBD1. The receptor was isolated from a man aged 70-80 years with active or convalescent COVID-19. The sequenced sample consisted of peripheral blood. Here the CDR3 DNA reads TGCGCCAGCAGCTTGGGGACAGGCCTCTGGAACACTGAAGCTTTCTTT. It yields the protein CASSLGTGLWNTEAFF.